The 15 T cell receptor beta chains below were found in one sample sequenced in a study of shared clonotypes between healthy human individuals. Only CD45RO-negative cells positively selected for CCR7 counted as naive CD8 cells, so terminally differentiated effector memory CD45RA+ cells were excluded. Generated by immunoSEQ multiplex PCR, the TCRdb table keeps only in-frame clones and is missing some. Of 1.5 million to 2.5 million clones listed, about 95% are singletons. What was sequenced was naive CD8+ T cells sorted from blood. These receptors came from a man between 18 and 29 years old in good health.

V usage is TRBV6-5 and J usage is TRBJ2-7; the D gene could be TRBD1 or TRBD2 (5 bases each). Trimming stripped 7 bases from V and 2 bases from J, with 12 bases between. The CDR3 runs 13 residues. Germline CDR1 is MNHEY and CDR2 is SVGAGI. The CDR3 nucleotides are TGTGCCAGCATGAGGGCGGACACCTACGAGCAGTACTTC. Its translation is CASMRADTYEQYF.

The chain has TRBV2 and TRBJ2-5, with D uncertain. Germline V gene sequence: CDR1 SNHLY, CDR2 FYNNEI. The V and J ends lost 8 bases and 5 bases respectively, with 6 bases between them. CDR3 length: 10 amino acids. The CDR3 DNA reads TGTGCCAGCGGAGAGGAGACCCAGTACTTC. Protein sequence: CASGEETQYF.

V gene TRBV9 combines with J gene TRBJ2-1, with D uncertain. The CDR3 has 16 residues. The germline CDR1 and CDR2 sequences are SGDLS and YYNGEE. V was shortened by 0 bases and J by 0 bases, with 10 bases between the two germline ends. The DNA for the CDR3 is TGTGCCAGCAGCGTAGCACAGCTCAGCTCCTACAATGAGCAGTTCTTC. It specifies CASSVAQLSSYNEQFF.

To note about this clone: This sequence is one base from a far larger clone and is likely a read error. The chain has TRBV5-1 and TRBJ2-7, with 8 bases identical to TRBD1. The CDR3 is 13 amino acids. V gave up 4 bases and J gave up 5 bases; unmatched junction bases: 5. Per the germline V gene, CDR1 is SGHRS and CDR2 is YFSETQ. The chain's CDR3 is CASSVGQGHEQYF. The DNA of the CDR3 is TGCGCCAGCAGCGTCGGACAGGGCCACGAGCAGTACTTC.

The V and J genes are TRBV9 and TRBJ2-1; TRBD2 is a possible D gene (5 bases). This CDR3 region has 13 residues. Deletions cut 4 bases from V and 8 bases from J, with 13 bases between. Germline lookup yields CDR1 SGDLS and CDR2 YYNGEE. The chain's CDR3 is CASSFRTGYEQFF. The DNA for the CDR3 is TGTGCCAGCAGCTTCCGGACTGGCTATGAGCAGTTCTTC.

This clone was counted once. The V and J genes are TRBV6-5 and TRBJ2-7, with 9 bases fitting TRBD1. Germline V gene sequence: CDR1 MNHEY, CDR2 SVGAGI. The CDR3 contains 15 residues. The junction had 7 bases not matched to a gene; V was cut back by 0 bases and J by 7 bases. Here the CDR3 DNA reads TGTGCCAGCAGTTACTCGGGACAGGGAACGGAGGAGCAGTACTTC. As protein: CASSYSGQGTEEQYF.

CDR3 region: CAWSDGGRGNEKLFF. The DNA for the CDR3 is TGTGCCTGGAGTGATGGAGGCAGGGGAAATGAAAAACTGTTTTTT. This chain links TRBV30 with TRBJ1-4; possibly TRBD1 for D (6 bases). V was shortened by 1 base and J by 5 bases, with 14 bases between the two germline ends. The length of the CDR3 is 15 residues. Germline CDR1 GTSNPN, CDR2 SVGIG (reference sequence).

The chain carries TRBV20-1 and TRBJ2-4; no definite D call. V shed 5 bases and J shed 8 bases, with 10 bases lying between them. Germline V gene lookup returns CDR1 DFQATT and CDR2 SNEGSKA (reference sequence). The CDR3 spans 11 residues. The CDR3: CSAPFQDIQYF. CDR3 sequence (DNA): TGCAGTGCTCCCTTCCAGGACATTCAGTACTTC.

The rearrangement joins TRBV11-3 to TRBJ2-1, with 12 bases fitting TRBD2. Germline loops: CDR1 SGHNT, CDR2 YENEEA. The CDR3 length is 15 residues. V trimming: 5 bases; J trimming: 5 bases; junction bases outside the gene matches: 4. CDR3 coding DNA: TGTGCCAGCAGCCTTCTAGCGGGGGGGAACAATGAGCAGTTCTTC. It encodes CASSLLAGGNNEQFF.

This clone was detected only once. V and J are TRBV7-9 and TRBJ2-3; TRBD2 is a possible D gene (5 bases). Germline CDR1 is SEHNR and CDR2 is FQNEAQ (reference sequence). The length of the CDR3 is 16 residues. V gave up 4 bases and J gave up 3 bases, with 17 bases separating them. The chain's CDR3 is CASSSRSHGETDTQYF. CDR3 bases: TGTGCCAGCAGCTCCCGCTCCCACGGGGAGACAGATACGCAGTATTTT.

The J gene is TRBJ1-1, the V gene TRBV5-4; D gene uncertain. Per the germline V gene, CDR1 is SGHNT and CDR2 is YYREEE (reference sequence). V was pared by 4 bases and J by 5 bases, with 9 bases between. The CDR3 is 12 amino acids. CDR3 nucleotide sequence: TGTGCCAGCAGCGTTGGGGTTACTGAAGCTTTCTTT. Amino acid sequence: CASSVGVTEAFF.

This clone was seen only a few times. V gene TRBV2 combines with J gene TRBJ2-2; TRBD2 is a possible D gene (5 bases). The germline CDR1 and CDR2 sequences are SNHLY and FYNNEI. The CDR3 totals 14 residues. V was cut by 4 bases and J by 4 bases, with 10 bases left in between. CDR3 coding DNA: TGTGCCAGCAGTGGAGTAACTAGCACCGGGGAGCTGTTTTTT. This sequence encodes CASSGVTSTGELFF. Filled out from reference TRBV2 and TRBJ2-2, the complete variable domain reads EPEVTQTPSHQVTQMGQEVILRCVPISNHLYFYWYRQILGQKVEFLVSFYNNEISEKSEIFDDQFSVERPDGSNFTLKIRSTKLEDSAMYFCASSGVTSTGELFFGEGSRLTVL.

This rearrangement joins TRBV5-6 to TRBJ2-7, with 11 bases identical to TRBD2. This CDR3 has 15 amino acids. Trimming removed 4 bases from V and 1 base from J; junction bases left unmatched: 4. Germline V gene lookup returns CDR1 SGHDT and CDR2 YYEEEE. The CDR3: CASSEGLAASYEQYF. In nucleotides, the CDR3 is TGTGCCAGCAGCGAGGGACTAGCGGCATCCTACGAGCAGTACTTC. The full variable domain, rest sourced from reference TRBV5-6 and TRBJ2-7, is DAGVTQSPTHLIKTRGQQVTLRCSPKSGHDTVSWYQQALGQGPQFIFQYYEEEERQRGNFPDRFSGHQFPNYSSELNVNALLLGDSALYLCASSEGLAASYEQYFGPGTRLTVT.

The V and J genes are TRBV15 and TRBJ1-6; a possible D gene is TRBD1 (5 bases). The germline V and J ends were trimmed by 9 bases and 0 bases, with 6 bases remaining between them. There are 13 residues in the CDR3. Per the germline V gene, CDR1 is LNHNV and CDR2 is YYDKDF (reference sequence). The CDR3 DNA follows: TGTGCCACGGGGGGCTCCTATAATTCACCCCTCCACTTT. Its translation is CATGGSYNSPLHF.

The chain uses TRBV7-9 and TRBJ1-5, with a tentative D call TRBD1 (5 bases). The V and J ends lost 6 bases and 0 bases respectively, with 9 bases between them. Germline CDR1 reads SEHNR; CDR2 reads FQNEAQ (reference sequence). This CDR3 spans 14 amino acids. The CDR3 DNA is TGTGCCAGCAGTGGGGGGGTTAGCAATCAGCCCCAGCATTTT. Encoded protein: CASSGGVSNQPQHF.